This is a list of T cell receptor beta chains from one sample in a study of blood T cell repertoires in COVID-19. The data were produced by immunoSEQ multiplex PCR, yet TCRdb's version contains in-frame clones alone and is incomplete. The sample carries roughly 80,000 clones, 88% recorded once. What was sequenced was peripheral blood. The receptors derive from a woman older than 75 with acute or convalescent COVID-19. Both conserved end residues are part of each CDR3. D genes are given only for firm matches. Rows may omit the clone size; those that give it use once, few, many or a size class.

size: -
V: TRBV2
D: TRBD1
J: TRBJ2-1
CDR3: CASRGTGTNEQFF
DNA: TGTGCCAGCAGGGGGACAGGGACCAATGAGCAGTTCTTC

size: -
V: TRBV12-3/TRBV12-4
D: -
J: TRBJ2-7
CDR3: CASSWARREQYF
DNA: TGTGCCAGCAGTTGGGCAAGGAGGGAGCAGTACTTC

size: -
V: TRBV7-3
D: -
J: TRBJ2-1
CDR3: CASSTAGTRHYNEQFF
DNA: TGTGCCAGCAGCACCGCCGGGACTCGACATTACAATGAGCAGTTCTTC

size: -
V: TRBV19
D: -
J: TRBJ1-4
CDR3: CASSDRGQKNEKLFF
DNA: TGTGCCAGTAGTGACCGGGGACAAAAGAATGAAAAACTGTTTTTT

size: -
V: TRBV15
D: -
J: TRBJ1-1
CDR3: CATSRDIYSGGRNTEAFF
DNA: TGTGCCACCAGCAGAGATATTTACAGCGGGGGTAGGAACACTGAAGCTTTCTTT

size: -
V: TRBV20-1
D: -
J: TRBJ2-3
CDR3: CSASQQGSTDTQYF
DNA: TGCAGTGCTAGTCAGCAGGGTAGCACAGATACGCAGTATTTT

size: few
V: TRBV5-6
D: TRBD2
J: TRBJ2-4
CDR3: CASSSSGGGQTAKNIQYF
DNA: TGTGCCAGCAGCTCCTCGGGCGGGGGGCAAACAGCCAAAAACATTCAGTACTTC

size: -
V: TRBV7-2
D: -
J: TRBJ2-1
CDR3: CASSPNLANKIEQFF
DNA: TGTGCCAGCAGCCCAAATCTTGCCAACAAGATTGAGCAGTTCTTC

size: -
V: TRBV18
D: TRBD1
J: TRBJ2-7
CDR3: CASSPKTGGPEQYF
DNA: TGTGCCAGCTCACCAAAGACAGGGGGACCCGAGCAGTACTTC

size: -
V: TRBV7-9
D: -
J: TRBJ1-2
CDR3: CASRRSYGYTF
DNA: TGTGCCAGCAGAAGGAGCTATGGCTACACCTTC

size: once
V: TRBV5-4
D: TRBD1
J: TRBJ2-3
CDR3: CASSSRTGTSTDTQYF
DNA: TGTGCCAGCAGCTCTCGGACAGGCACTAGCACAGATACGCAGTATTTT

size: -
V: TRBV7-9
D: -
J: TRBJ2-1
CDR3: CASSSPSGSYNEQFF
DNA: TGTGCCAGCAGCTCCCCGAGCGGCTCCTACAATGAGCAGTTCTTC

size: -
V: TRBV10-3
D: -
J: TRBJ1-5
CDR3: CATRQGNQPQHF
DNA: TGTGCCACCAGGCAGGGGAATCAGCCCCAGCATTTT

size: -
V: TRBV6-2/TRBV6-3
D: TRBD1
J: TRBJ2-7
CDR3: CASSYGDRGIWGQYF
DNA: TGTGCCAGCAGTTACGGAGACAGGGGCATCTGGGGGCAGTACTTC

size: -
V: TRBV9
D: TRBD1
J: TRBJ1-3
CDR3: CASSSRTGGNTIYF
DNA: TGTGCCAGCAGCAGCCGGACAGGTGGAAACACCATATATTTT

size: few
V: TRBV7-2
D: -
J: TRBJ1-5
CDR3: CASSLVLLQGTGQPQHF
DNA: TGTGCCAGCAGCTTAGTACTTCTCCAGGGGACGGGGCAGCCCCAGCATTTT

size: -
V: TRBV19
D: -
J: TRBJ1-2
CDR3: CASSIGRDYGYTF
DNA: TGTGCCAGTAGTATTGGCAGGGACTATGGCTACACCTTC

size: -
V: TRBV12-3/TRBV12-4
D: TRBD1
J: TRBJ2-3
CDR3: CASSLQGDTQYF
DNA: TGTGCCAGCAGCCTACAGGGGGATACGCAGTATTTT

size: -
V: TRBV5-1
D: -
J: TRBJ2-1
CDR3: CASSLDRHEQFF
DNA: TGCGCCAGCAGCTTGGACAGGCATGAGCAGTTCTTC

size: -
V: TRBV7-2
D: TRBD1
J: TRBJ2-6
CDR3: CASSQQGAGGANVLTF
DNA: TGTGCCAGCAGCCAACAGGGGGCCGGTGGGGCCAACGTCCTGACTTTC

size: -
V: TRBV7-2
D: -
J: TRBJ1-1
CDR3: CASSVRQRPRNTEAFF
DNA: TGTGCCAGCAGCGTCCGACAGCGCCCCAGGAACACTGAAGCTTTCTTT

size: -
V: TRBV4-1
D: TRBD2
J: TRBJ2-1
CDR3: CASSQEAGGLYNEQFF
DNA: TGCGCCAGCAGCCAAGAAGCGGGGGGGCTCTACAATGAGCAGTTCTTC

size: -
V: TRBV5-5
D: TRBD2
J: TRBJ2-7
CDR3: CASSLIAGGPHF
DNA: TGTGCCAGCAGCTTGATAGCGGGAGGGCCCCACTTC

size: -
V: TRBV6-5
D: -
J: TRBJ1-2
CDR3: CASSPGTSNYGYTF
DNA: TGTGCCAGCAGTCCCGGGACATCTAACTATGGCTACACCTTC